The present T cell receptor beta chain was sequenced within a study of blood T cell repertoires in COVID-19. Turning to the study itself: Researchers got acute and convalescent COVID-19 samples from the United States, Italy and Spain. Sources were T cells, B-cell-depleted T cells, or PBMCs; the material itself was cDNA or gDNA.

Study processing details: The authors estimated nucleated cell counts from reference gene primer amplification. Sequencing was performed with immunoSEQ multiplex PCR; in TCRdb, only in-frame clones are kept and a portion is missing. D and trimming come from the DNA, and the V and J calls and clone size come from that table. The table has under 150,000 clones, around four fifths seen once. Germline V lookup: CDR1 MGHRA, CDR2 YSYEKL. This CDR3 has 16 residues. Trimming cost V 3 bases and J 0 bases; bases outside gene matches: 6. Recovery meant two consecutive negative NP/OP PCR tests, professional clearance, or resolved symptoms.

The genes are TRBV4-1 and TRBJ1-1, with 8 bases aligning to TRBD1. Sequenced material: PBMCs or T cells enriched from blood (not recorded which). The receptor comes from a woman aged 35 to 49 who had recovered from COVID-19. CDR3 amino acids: CASSQGNRGMNTEAFF. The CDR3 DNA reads TGCGCCAGCAGCCAGGGGAACAGGGGGATGAACACTGAAGCTTTCTTT.